These 16 T cell receptor beta chains originate from one sample sequenced in a study of cytomegalovirus exposure and HLA in healthy donors. The PCR ran on 60 Vbeta and 13 Jbeta primers. TCRdb keeps only in-frame clones here, not all; method: immunoSEQ multiplex PCR. There are 200,000 to 250,000 clones in the sample; over 75% occur only once, and 1% to 1.5% lies in the top ten. The material sequenced was PBMCs. These receptors all come from a human donor in good health.

The chain combines TRBV19 with TRBJ2-4, with D perhaps matching TRBD2 (6 bases). This CDR3 is built from 14 residues. The V end lost 4 bases, the J end lost 8 bases, and 15 bases lay between the germline ends. The germline V gene encodes CDR1 LNHDA and CDR2 SQIVND (reference sequence). The CDR3 DNA sequence: TGTGCCAGTAGTAAACGGGAGCCCCATTACATTCAGTACTTC. Its translation: CASSKREPHYIQYF.

The V call is TRBV5-1, the J call TRBJ2-3; D is perhaps TRBD2 (7 bases). The germline V and J ends were trimmed by 0 bases and 2 bases, with 16 bases remaining between them. The germline V gene encodes CDR1 SGHRS and CDR2 YFSETQ. CDR3 length equals 17 residues. CDR3 DNA: TGCGCCAGCAGCTTGGGGCGGGGGCACCTATTCACAGATACGCAGTATTTT. It yields the protein CASSLGRGHLFTDTQYF.

This clone was observed a handful of times. The chain uses TRBV11-2 and TRBJ2-7; D is perhaps TRBD1 (7 bases). Germline-derived CDR1 and CDR2 are SGHAT and FQNNGV. This CDR3 spans 14 amino acids. The V gene lost 2 bases and the J gene lost 9 bases, with 17 bases spanning the gap. The CDR3 DNA reads TGTGCCAGCAGCTTATATTGGGGGGCAGGGGGGCAGTACTTC. This translates into CASSLYWGAGGQYF.

The chain couples TRBV28 to TRBJ1-2; TRBD1 matches at 7 bases. Germline-derived CDR1 and CDR2 are MDHEN and SYDVKM. The CDR3 is 14 amino acids. The J segment lost 2 bases and the V segment lost 7 bases, leaving 7 bases of the junction unmatched. The CDR3 sequence: CASNLQGINYGYTF. DNA for the CDR3: TGTGCCAGCAACCTACAGGGGATAAACTATGGCTACACCTTC.

The chain employs TRBV14 and TRBJ2-7; 7 positions match TRBD2. This CDR3 spans 15 amino acids. The J segment lost 3 bases and the V segment lost 1 base, leaving 6 bases of the junction unmatched. Germline loops: CDR1 SGHDN, CDR2 FVKESK. The CDR3 spells CASSQGLAVHYEQYF. The CDR3 DNA follows: TGTGCCAGCAGCCAAGGACTAGCCGTGCACTACGAGCAGTACTTC.

The chain joins TRBV28 to TRBJ2-2; 13 nucleotides agree with TRBD2. This CDR3 contains 16 residues. Germline V gene data show CDR1 as MDHEN and CDR2 as SYDVKM. Trimming at V came to 4 bases and at J to 7 bases, leaving 6 bases not matched to a gene. The CDR3 coding sequence is TGTGCCAGCAGTTGGTGGACTAGCGGGAGTAACGGGGAGCTGTTTTTT. It encodes CASSWWTSGSNGELFF.

The chain has TRBV4-1 and TRBJ2-1, with D possibly being TRBD2 (9 bases). The germline V and J ends were trimmed by 4 bases and 2 bases, with 30 bases remaining between them. The V gene's germline CDR1 is MGHRA and CDR2 YSYEKL. The CDR3 covers 21 residues. CDR3 in DNA: TGCGCCAGCAGCCCCCGCCAGGGGGCGCGACTAGCGGCCTTAGCCTACAATGAGCAGTTCTTC. Amino acids: CASSPRQGARLAALAYNEQFF.

This clone came up a few times. The chain employs TRBV7-2 and TRBJ2-1; D possibly corresponds to TRBD2 (6 bases). Germline CDR1 reads SGHTA; CDR2 reads FQGNSA. The germline V and J ends were trimmed by 3 bases and 8 bases, with 14 bases remaining between them. This CDR3 comprises 14 residues. CDR3 sequence: CASSFSLAEDEQFF. The CDR3 bases are TGTGCCAGCAGCTTTAGCTTAGCGGAGGATGAGCAGTTCTTC.

There are a few counts of this clone. Here the CDR3 reads CATSRDLTGGGLGGYTF. CDR3 DNA sequence: TGTGCCACCAGCAGAGATCTAACAGGCGGCGGTTTAGGAGGCTACACCTTC. This rearrangement joins TRBV15 to TRBJ1-2, with D possibly TRBD1 on 5 matching bases. Germline-derived CDR1 and CDR2 are LNHNV and YYDKDF (reference sequence). Trimming pared 0 bases from V and 8 bases from J, leaving 22 bases between. This CDR3 has 17 amino acids. The full variable domain, in which reference TRBV15 and TRBJ1-2 provide the parts outside the CDR3, is DAMVIQNPRYQVTQFGKPVTLSCSQTLNHNVMYWYQQKSSQAPKLLFHYYDKDFNNEADTPDNFQSRRPNTSFCFLDIRSPGLGDTAMYLCATSRDLTGGGLGGYTFGSGTRLTVV.

This sequence joins TRBV9 and TRBJ2-5, with D possibly matching TRBD2 (7 bases). CDR1 SGDLS and CDR2 YYNGEE come from the germline V gene. CDR3 length equals 15 residues. The V and J ends lost 0 bases and 5 bases respectively, with 14 bases between them. The chain's CDR3 is CASSVGNREGETQYF. DNA for the CDR3: TGTGCCAGCAGCGTAGGCAACAGGGAGGGGGAGACCCAGTACTTC.

This rearrangement joins TRBV6-5 to TRBJ2-3; 11 bases fit TRBD2. CDR1 and CDR2 from the germline V gene are MNHEY and SVGAGI. This CDR3 contains 15 residues. The V gene end was trimmed by 7 bases and the J gene end by 4 bases; junction bases not matched to a gene: 7. The CDR3 DNA follows: TGTGCCAGCACCGCACTAGCGGGAGTGGCAGATACGCAGTATTTT. Residues: CASTALAGVADTQYF.

V gene TRBV29-1 combines with J gene TRBJ2-1; 10 bases line up with TRBD1. The CDR3 runs 17 residues. Germline CDR1 is SQVTM and CDR2 is ANQGSEA. Trimming took 0 bases from V and 3 from J; bases not matched to a gene: 8. CDR3 sequence: CSVEEGDRGLDYNEQFF. As DNA, the CDR3 is TGCAGCGTTGAAGAAGGGGACAGGGGTTTAGACTACAATGAGCAGTTCTTC.

With regard to this clone: A read error may produce the germline difference seen at one junction end. This chain uses TRBV7-9 with TRBJ2-1; 11 nucleotides agree with TRBD2. Germline values: CDR1 SEHNR, CDR2 FQNEAQ (reference sequence). The CDR3 contains 16 residues. The CDR3 is CSSSQYLAGGPHEQFF. The DNA of the CDR3 is TGTTCCAGCAGCCAATACTTAGCGGGAGGGCCACATGAGCAGTTCTTC.

This chain connects TRBV18 to TRBJ2-7, with TRBD2 matching 7 bases. Germline CDR1 KGHSH, CDR2 LQKENI. Trimming cost V 2 bases and J 5 bases; bases outside gene matches: 12. CDR3 length equals 16 residues. CDR3 sequence (DNA): TGTGCCAGCTCACCATTAACGGTTGCGGGAGTCCACGAGCAGTACTTC. Protein sequence: CASSPLTVAGVHEQYF. The full variable domain, in which reference TRBV18 and TRBJ2-7 provide the parts outside the CDR3, is NAGVMQNPRHLVRRRGQEARLRCSPMKGHSHVYWYRQLPEEGLKFMVYLQKENIIDESGMPKERFSAEFPKEGPSILRIQQVVRGDSAAYFCASSPLTVAGVHEQYFGPGTRLTVT.

The V gene is TRBV19, the J gene TRBJ2-3; TRBD2 agrees at 11 bases. Germline V gives CDR1 LNHDA, CDR2 SQIVND (reference sequence). The V and J ends lost 3 bases and 0 bases, in that order; junction bases with no gene match: 23. This CDR3 comprises 23 residues. The CDR3 DNA follows: TGTGCCAGTAGTATGTACGGACAGGGTGTACCCGGGACTAGCGGAGGGAGCACAGATACGCAGTATTTT. Its translation is CASSMYGQGVPGTSGGSTDTQYF.

The V gene is TRBV4-1, the J gene TRBJ1-1, with D perhaps matching TRBD1 (6 bases). This CDR3 comprises 15 residues. The V gene's germline CDR1 is MGHRA and CDR2 YSYEKL. V lost 0 bases and J 1 base, leaving 9 bases between the germline ends. CDR3 in DNA: TGCGCCAGCAGCCAAGAAAGGGGGGGGAACACTGAAGCTTTCTTT. It yields the protein CASSQERGGNTEAFF.